This entry concerns a single TCR beta chain. This sample was taken from a study of blood T cell repertoires in COVID-19. The overall study: Samples representing acute and convalescent COVID-19 were sourced from the United States, Italy and Spain. PBMCs, B-cell-depleted T cells, or T cells provided the cDNA or gDNA that made up the material.

Looked up from germline, CDR1 is MDHEN and CDR2 is SYDVKM. V shed 7 bases, J shed 7 bases, and the junction held 11 bases outside the gene matches. This CDR3 contains 14 residues. Libraries were prepared by immunoSEQ multiplex PCR; TCRdb keeps only in-frame clonotypes and omits some of them. Of a few hundred thousand clones listed, roughly nine tenths are singletons. The sequence was obtained from a man aged 55 to 70 with acute or convalescent COVID-19. V usage is TRBV28 and J usage is TRBJ2-3, with 7 bases that match TRBD2. Sequenced: peripheral blood. CDR3 nucleotide sequence: TGTGCCAGCACGGGAGCGGGAAGGGGAAATACGCAGTATTTT. Translated, it gives CASTGAGRGNTQYF.